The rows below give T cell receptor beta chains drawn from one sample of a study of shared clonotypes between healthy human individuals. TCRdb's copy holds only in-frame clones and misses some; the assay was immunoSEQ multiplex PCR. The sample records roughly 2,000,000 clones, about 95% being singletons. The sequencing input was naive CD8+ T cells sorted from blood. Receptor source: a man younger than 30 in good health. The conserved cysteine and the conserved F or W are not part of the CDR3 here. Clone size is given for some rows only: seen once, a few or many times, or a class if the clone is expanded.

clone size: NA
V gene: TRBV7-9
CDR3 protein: ASSPGTDVYGYT

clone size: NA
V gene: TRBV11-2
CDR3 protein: ASSLERGDNEQF

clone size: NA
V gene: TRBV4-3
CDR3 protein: ASSLEREYSYEQY

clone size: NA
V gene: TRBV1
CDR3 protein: TSSTPLLRNYEQY

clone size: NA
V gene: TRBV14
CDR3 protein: ASSPGTWNYEQY

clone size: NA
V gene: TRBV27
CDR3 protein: ASSLLAGAPSYEQY

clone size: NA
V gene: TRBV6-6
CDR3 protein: ASSDKGPYEQY

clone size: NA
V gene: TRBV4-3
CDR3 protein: ASSQDRGGYEQY

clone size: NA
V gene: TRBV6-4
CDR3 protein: ATPGQDNQPQH

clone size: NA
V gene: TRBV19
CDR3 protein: ASSESGASYEQY

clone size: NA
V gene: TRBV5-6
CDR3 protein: ASSKGGTEAF

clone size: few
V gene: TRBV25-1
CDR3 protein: ASSGQGAQGYGYT

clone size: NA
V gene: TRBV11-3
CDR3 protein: ASSSLAGGANVLT

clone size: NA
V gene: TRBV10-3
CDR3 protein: AISETPRPSTDTQY

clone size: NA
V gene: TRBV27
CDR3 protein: ASSLRQSSYNEQF

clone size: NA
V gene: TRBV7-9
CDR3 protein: ASSLEGNNSPLH

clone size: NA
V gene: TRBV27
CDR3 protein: ASSSSSSTDTQY

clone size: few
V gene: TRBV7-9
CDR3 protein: ASSLLSNNEQF

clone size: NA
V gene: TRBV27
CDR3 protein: ASSEIPSAGETQY

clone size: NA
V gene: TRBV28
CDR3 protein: ASSIKIRPYEQY

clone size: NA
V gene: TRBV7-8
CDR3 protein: ASWPGGIQETQY

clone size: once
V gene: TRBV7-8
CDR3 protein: ASSSQLAGVTGELF

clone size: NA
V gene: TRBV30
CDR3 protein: AWSVGSYEQY

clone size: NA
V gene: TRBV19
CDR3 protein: ASSRTNTYEQY

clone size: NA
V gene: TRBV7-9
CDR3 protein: ASSPTAHEQY

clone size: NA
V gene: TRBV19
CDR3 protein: ASSPGSSYEQY